Below are 5 T cell receptor beta chains sequenced from a single sample in a study of blood T cell repertoires in COVID-19. Profiling relied on immunoSEQ multiplex PCR, and the TCRdb table lists in-frame clones only, not all of them. The data show some 220,000 clones, about nine tenths seen once. The sample comprised PBMCs or T cells enriched from blood (not recorded which). The receptors here all came from a woman in her thirties or forties with acute COVID-19.

This clone was seen only a few times. V is TRBV13 and J is TRBJ2-1; TRBD2 matches at 7 bases. The trim removed 5 bases at V and 7 bases at J, leaving 11 bases unmatched. The length of the CDR3 is 15 residues. Germline CDR1 is PRHDT and CDR2 is FYEKMQ (reference sequence). The CDR3 DNA sequence: TGTGCCAGCAGCCCTTTCGGACTAGGCCTTAATGAGCAGTTCTTC. Its translation: CASSPFGLGLNEQFF.

This chain joins TRBV2 and TRBJ2-5; 9 nucleotides match TRBD2. CDR3 length: 14 residues. Germline assignment: CDR1 SNHLY and CDR2 FYNNEI. With 7 bases clipped from V and 1 base from J, the junction kept 4 bases outside the gene matches. The CDR3 sequence: CASNPSGVQETQYF. CDR3 nucleotides: TGTGCCAGCAATCCTAGCGGGGTCCAAGAGACCCAGTACTTC.

This clone was counted once. The chain combines TRBV4-1 with TRBJ2-1; TRBD2 might be the D (6 bases). Trimming pared 0 bases from V and 10 bases from J, leaving 19 bases between. The CDR3 length is 16 residues. CDR1 is MGHRA and CDR2 is YSYEKL in the germline V gene. Here the CDR3 reads CASSQDPGTSRVEQFF. The DNA of the CDR3 is TGCGCCAGCAGCCAAGACCCCGGGACTTCACGAGTCGAGCAGTTCTTC.

Comments on this clone: The sample contains more than one DNA sequence encoding this CDR3. The V gene is TRBV12-3 or TRBV12-4, the J gene TRBJ1-2; 7 bases match TRBD1. V gave up 6 bases and J gave up 5 bases; unmatched junction bases: 6. The CDR3 covers 13 residues. The CDR3 DNA follows: TGTGCCAGCAGCCAACAGGGGTTTTATGGCTACACCTTC. As protein: CASSQQGFYGYTF.

The rearrangement links TRBV18 to TRBJ1-1; TRBD1 is a possible D gene (5 bases). The CDR3 covers 13 residues. V was shortened by 3 bases and J by 8 bases, with 13 bases between the two germline ends. From germline, CDR1 is KGHSH and CDR2 LQKENI. The chain's CDR3 is CASSPGAGLEAFF. The DNA for the CDR3 is TGTGCCAGCTCACCTGGGGCGGGACTAGAAGCTTTCTTT.